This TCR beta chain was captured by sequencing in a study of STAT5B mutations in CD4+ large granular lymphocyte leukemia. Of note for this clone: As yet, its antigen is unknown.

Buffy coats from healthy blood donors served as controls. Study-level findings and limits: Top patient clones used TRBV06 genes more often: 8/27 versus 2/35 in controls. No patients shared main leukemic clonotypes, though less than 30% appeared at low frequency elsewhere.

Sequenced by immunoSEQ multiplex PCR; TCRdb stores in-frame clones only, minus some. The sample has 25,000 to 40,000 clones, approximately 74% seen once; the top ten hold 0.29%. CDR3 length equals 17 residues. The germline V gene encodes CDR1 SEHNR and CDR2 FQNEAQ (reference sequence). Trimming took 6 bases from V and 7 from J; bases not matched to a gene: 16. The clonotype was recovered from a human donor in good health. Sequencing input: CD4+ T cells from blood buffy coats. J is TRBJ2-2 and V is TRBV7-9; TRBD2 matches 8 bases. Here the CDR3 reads CASRPSSGSGLVGELFF. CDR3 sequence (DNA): TGTGCCAGCAGACCCTCTAGCGGGTCGGGGTTGGTCGGGGAGCTGTTTTTT.